This T cell receptor beta chain appears in the sequencing data of a study of OX40 agonist ivuxolimab in advanced cancers. At the level of the study: Every 2 weeks, patients received ivuxolimab intravenously, dosed at 0.01 to 10 mg/kg. People in dose escalation had one of these cancers: hepatocellular carcinoma, melanoma, renal cell or head and neck cancer.

V lost 0 bases and J lost 6, with 7 bases in between. The CDR3 consists of 12 residues. The V gene's germline CDR1 is SGDLS and CDR2 YYNGEE. Worth noting for this clone: Its antigen is currently unknown.

Study-level results: Circulating CD4+ and CD8+ T cells showed clonal expansion by week 6 at 0.1 to 3.0 mg/kg.

Generated by immunoSEQ multiplex PCR, the TCRdb table keeps only in-frame clones and is missing some. This table holds roughly 67,000 clones, around nine tenths found once. The chain employs TRBV9 and TRBJ2-7, with D maybe TRBD2 (5 bases). This sequence originates from an adult with an advanced solid tumor such as melanoma, head and neck, liver or kidney cancer. The input for sequencing was CD4+ or CD8+ T cells sorted from blood, taken in a trial of the OX40 agonist ivuxolimab. The CDR3: CASSVGRTEQYF. The CDR3 DNA is TGTGCCAGCAGCGTAGGGAGGACCGAGCAGTACTTC.